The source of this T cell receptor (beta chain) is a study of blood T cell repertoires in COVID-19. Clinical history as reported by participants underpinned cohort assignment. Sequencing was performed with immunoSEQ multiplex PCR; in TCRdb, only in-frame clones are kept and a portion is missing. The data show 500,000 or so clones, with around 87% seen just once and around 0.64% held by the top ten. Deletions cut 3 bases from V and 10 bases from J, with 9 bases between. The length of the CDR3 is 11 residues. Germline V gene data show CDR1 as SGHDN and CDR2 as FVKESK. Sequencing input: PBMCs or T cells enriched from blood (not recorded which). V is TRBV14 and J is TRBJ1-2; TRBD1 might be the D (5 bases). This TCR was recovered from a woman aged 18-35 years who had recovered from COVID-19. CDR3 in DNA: TGTGCCAGCAGCCAGGCCAGGGCCTACACCTTC. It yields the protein CASSQARAYTF.